The clone carrying this T cell receptor (beta chain) was seen once. Sequencing used immunoSEQ multiplex PCR; TCRdb keeps in-frame clones, though not all of them. The sample contains 40,000 to 55,000 clones, around 86% of which appear only once. Time point here: peripheral blood 6 weeks after treatment start. This entry comes from a study of PD-L1 blockade in urothelial cancer. The V and J ends lost 7 bases and 7 bases, in that order; junction bases with no gene match: 11. Germline CDR1 is ENHRY and CDR2 is SYGVKD. CDR3 length: 15 residues. The chain couples TRBV10-3 to TRBJ2-1; 9 bases are a match to TRBD1. This specimen was PBMCs, taken around atezolizumab (anti-PD-L1) treatment. This clonotype was obtained from a man aged 55-75 years with urothelial cancer. The CDR3 DNA is TGTGCCATCACCAAGGACAGGGGTTCTTTAAATGAGCAGTTCTTC. Protein: CAITKDRGSLNEQFF.